These T cell receptor beta chains were read from a single sample in a study of blood T cell repertoires in COVID-19. The table came from immunoSEQ multiplex PCR; TCRdb's copy has only in-frame clones and leaves some out. The table includes about 84,000 clones, 83% detected once. Sequenced sample: peripheral blood. Every receptor here comes from a woman of 80 years or more with acute or convalescent COVID-19. CDR3s include the opening cysteine and the closing phenylalanine or tryptophan. Fields, in order: V gene, CDR3 length, clone size, J gene, CDR3 protein. Clone size is given for some rows only: seen once, a few or many times, or a class if the clone is expanded.

TRBV9	15	medium-sized	TRBJ2-3	CASSVSGRGADTQYF
TRBV19	15	.	TRBJ1-4	CASIGTGVTNEKLFF
TRBV28	14	once	TRBJ1-2	CASSPDGGGYGYTF
TRBV5-6	15	.	TRBJ2-7	CASSLNSGRAFEQYF
TRBV7-9	16	.	TRBJ2-2	CASSSRDFANTGELFF
TRBV2	15	.	TRBJ2-3	CASSAPGLVGDTQYF
TRBV7-2	14	.	TRBJ2-2	CASSLRGGTGELFF
TRBV10-1	10	once	TRBJ2-2	CATRTGELFF
TRBV5-1	17	once	TRBJ2-7	CASSFGLAGGPSSEQYF
TRBV10-2	15	once	TRBJ2-3	CASSDDRGPTDTQYF
TRBV4-1	17	once	TRBJ2-7	CASSQDPGQGAGYEQYF
TRBV11-2	15	.	TRBJ2-7	CASSLETGPWNEQYF
TRBV7-2	15	once	TRBJ2-3	CASSLNGRVADTQYF
TRBV3-1/TRBV3-2	13	.	TRBJ1-2	CASSQSRTAWCTF